This T cell receptor (beta chain) comes out of a study of graft-versus-host responses after intestinal transplantation. General study results and limits: In recipient marrow, GvH clones were found, and some appeared first in ileum or blood.

As to this clone: Antigen: not known.

The assay was immunoSEQ multiplex PCR, and TCRdb's table has in-frame clones only and misses some. The sample has 100,000 to 120,000 clones; just over 90% are singletons. Germline assignment: CDR1 MGHRA and CDR2 YSYEKL. The J segment lost 1 base and the V segment lost 2 bases, leaving 10 bases of the junction unmatched. The CDR3 covers 19 residues. The sample consisted of unstimulated CD8+ T cells sorted from spleen or lymph node cells, taken before intestinal transplant. The receptor comes from a human donor who received an intestinal transplant. The chain has TRBV4-1 and TRBJ2-4; 11 bases are shared with TRBD2. Written as DNA, the CDR3 is TGCGCCAGCAGCCAATTGATACTAGCGGGAGACCCTGCCAAAAACATTCAGTACTTC. It yields the protein CASSQLILAGDPAKNIQYF.